This T cell receptor beta chain was recorded in a study of shared clonotypes between healthy human individuals. The CDR3 runs to 13 residues. Germline V gives CDR1 SGHDT, CDR2 YYEEEE. The V gene end was trimmed by 9 bases and the J gene end by 4 bases; junction bases not matched to a gene: 6. Findings and limits, study-wide: As a rule, naive subsets had a larger estimated richness than memory subsets. For naive CD4 cells, approximately 5% of clonotypes were shared across a handful of donors.

Of note for this clone: Its antigen is still unknown.

The table came from immunoSEQ multiplex PCR; TCRdb's copy has only in-frame clones and leaves some out. The sample lists around 1,100,000 clones; 60% to 80% were seen once. Sequenced material: memory CD4+ T cells from PBMCs. Indicated subset: CD45RA-negative fraction. The rearrangement joins TRBV5-6 to TRBJ2-1, with 8 bases aligning to TRBD1. The TCR comes from a man in his late teens or twenties in good health. Some clones in this sample may be carry-over from other donors' samples. CDR3: CAITDRAYNEQFF. CDR3 bases: TGTGCCATCACGGACAGGGCGTACAATGAGCAGTTCTTC. Drawing the rest from reference TRBV5-6 and TRBJ2-1, the complete variable domain is DAGVTQSPTHLIKTRGQQVTLRCSPKSGHDTVSWYQQALGQGPQFIFQYYEEEERQRGNFPDRFSGHQFPNYSSELNVNALLLGDSALYLCAITDRAYNEQFFGPGTRLTVL.